This is a list of T cell receptor beta chains from one sample in a study of naive CD8 T cells in extremely preterm neonates. Only in-frame clones appear in the TCRdb table, and some are missing; sequencing was by immunoSEQ multiplex PCR. The top ten hold under 3% of the sample, which has fewer than 9,000 clones, just over 95% seen once. Sequencing was done on a sample of naive CD8+ T cells from blood. The source of these receptors is a human donor in good health. Each CDR3 is given with its conserved first and last residue. The D gene is left open where the match is weak. Size is stated for part of the rows, as once, few or many counts, or as a class when the clone is expanded.

TRBJ2-3 TRBV27 17 TRBD1 few TGTGCCAGCAGTTTGGAATGGACAGGGGGCTACACAGATACGCAGTATTTT CASSLEWTGGYTDTQYF
TRBJ2-1 TRBV11-1 16 TRBD2 NA TGTGCCAGCAGCAACTTACTAGCGGGAGGGTTCAATGAGCAGTTCTTC CASSNLLAGGFNEQFF
TRBJ2-3 TRBV4-3 15 TRBD2 NA TGCGCCAGCAGCCCCACACTAGCGGCCACAGATACGCAGTATTTT CASSPTLAATDTQYF
TRBJ2-1 TRBV11-2 17 TRBD1 NA TGTGCCAGCAGCTCGTACGTCGGGACAGGGTCCTACAATGAGCAGTTCTTC CASSSYVGTGSYNEQFF
TRBJ1-2 TRBV11-2 15 NA NA TGTGCCAGCAGCTTAGAGAAATCGCCAGTCTATGGCTACACCTTC CASSLEKSPVYGYTF
TRBJ1-1 TRBV6-5 13 TRBD1 NA TGTGCCAGCAGTTGGGACAGGGTCCCTGAAGCTTTCTTT CASSWDRVPEAFF
TRBJ2-4 TRBV6-4 18 TRBD2 NA TGTGCCAGCAGTGACCCAACTAGCGGGAGGGAAAGGGGGAACATTCAGTACTTC CASSDPTSGRERGNIQYF
TRBJ1-3 TRBV14 15 NA NA TGTGCCAGCAGCCCCACAGGGAGCTCTGGAAACACCATATATTTT CASSPTGSSGNTIYF
TRBJ1-2 TRBV30 10 NA NA TGTGCCTGGGGGACAACGGGCTACACCTTC CAWGTTGYTF
TRBJ2-7 TRBV7-8 14 TRBD1 once TGTGCCAGCAGCCGGGGACAGGGCAGAAACGAGCAGTACTTC CASSRGQGRNEQYF
TRBJ2-7 TRBV28 14 NA NA TGTGCCAGCAGTTGGGACTGGGGATCCTACGAGCAGTACTTC CASSWDWGSYEQYF
TRBJ1-3 TRBV7-9 15 NA NA TGTGCCAGCAGCTCAGACAACAGGGCTGGAAACACCATATATTTT CASSSDNRAGNTIYF
TRBJ2-1 TRBV28 19 TRBD2 NA TGTGCCAGCAGTTTCCCCGACCCTCCGCTAGCGGACTCCTACAATGAGCAGTTCTTC CASSFPDPPLADSYNEQFF
TRBJ2-2 TRBV28 16 TRBD2 once TGTGCCAGCAGTTTATCATGGACTAGCGGGACCGGGGAGCTGTTTTTT CASSLSWTSGTGELFF
TRBJ2-5 TRBV13 16 NA NA TGTGCCAGCAGCTTAGGCTCGGGGGAAAGGTCGGAGACCCAGTACTTC CASSLGSGERSETQYF
TRBJ2-1 TRBV7-9 12 NA NA TGTGCCAGCAGCTCCACATTGAATGAGCAGTTCTTC CASSSTLNEQFF
TRBJ1-1 TRBV5-6 14 NA NA TGTGCCAGCAGTTCAGACAGGAGGAACACTGAAGCTTTCTTT CASSSDRRNTEAFF
TRBJ2-1 TRBV19 16 NA NA TGTGCCAGTAGTAATCGTCACGGGTTTCCAGACAATGAGCAGTTCTTC CASSNRHGFPDNEQFF
TRBJ2-3 TRBV19 16 TRBD2 NA TGTGCCAGTAGTATAGCACTAGCGGGAGGGGAAGATACGCAGTATTTT CASSIALAGGEDTQYF
TRBJ2-5 TRBV4-1 12 NA NA TGCGCCAGCAGCCGCGGAGGAGAGACCCAGTACTTC CASSRGGETQYF
TRBJ2-4 TRBV7-2 14 NA NA TGTGCCAGCAGCTTAGCGGCAGGGGCGGACATTCAGTACTTC CASSLAAGADIQYF
TRBJ2-7 TRBV7-9 15 NA NA TGTGCCAGCAGCTCAACCGGAGGTGAAGTTTACGAGCAGTACTTC CASSSTGGEVYEQYF
TRBJ2-7 TRBV27 16 TRBD2 NA TGTGCCAGCAGTTTGACGACTAGCGGGGGGGCCAACGAGCAGTACTTC CASSLTTSGGANEQYF
TRBJ2-7 TRBV27 15 NA NA TGTGCCAGCAGTTCTACAGGCTCCGGATACTACGAGCAGTACTTC CASSSTGSGYYEQYF
TRBJ1-1 TRBV28 14 NA NA TGTGCCAGTAGGCCTTCTACAGGGAACACTGAAGCTTTCTTT CASRPSTGNTEAFF
TRBJ2-3 TRBV5-8 16 TRBD1 NA TGTGCCAGCAGCATGGGGACAGGTCTTAGCACAGATACGCAGTATTTT CASSMGTGLSTDTQYF
TRBJ2-5 TRBV27 16 NA NA TGTGCCAGCAGTTTATCCCCGGGACTCACGGGTGAGACCCAGTACTTC CASSLSPGLTGETQYF
TRBJ2-3 TRBV7-9 18 TRBD2 NA TGTGCCAGCAGCTTAACCCCTAGCGGGAGGGCGGGCACAGATACGCAGTATTTT CASSLTPSGRAGTDTQYF
TRBJ1-1 TRBV11-2 12 TRBD1 NA TGTGCCAGCAGCCACGACAGGGAAAAAGCTTTCTTT CASSHDREKAFF
TRBJ1-6 TRBV15 16 TRBD1 NA TGTGCCACCAGCAGAGATAGGACAGGAGCTAATTCACCCCTCCACTTT CATSRDRTGANSPLHF
TRBJ2-1 TRBV27 15 TRBD1 NA TGTGCCAGCAGAGGGACAGGGGGCCCGTACAATGAGCAGTTCTTC CASRGTGGPYNEQFF
TRBJ2-1 TRBV7-9 15 TRBD2 NA TGTGCCAGCAGCCAAAGCGGGAGGGCCAGCGATGAGCAGTTCTTC CASSQSGRASDEQFF
TRBJ2-2 TRBV6-1 14 NA NA TGTGCCAGCAGTGACGGAGTACTCACCGGGGAGCTGTTTTTT CASSDGVLTGELFF
TRBJ2-1 TRBV6-5 13 NA NA TGTGCCAGTGGGACTCCCGCTGGGGTTGAGCAGTTCTTC CASGTPAGVEQFF
TRBJ2-3 TRBV27 16 TRBD2 NA TGTGCCAGCACGGGACTAGCGGGATTGTTAACAGATACGCAGTATTTT CASTGLAGLLTDTQYF
TRBJ2-5 TRBV5-1 15 NA NA TGCGCCAGCAGCTGGACCCGGACACTGGGGGAGACCCAGTACTTC CASSWTRTLGETQYF
TRBJ1-5 TRBV16 15 TRBD1 once TGTGCCAGCAGCCTACAGGGGGCCGTCGATCAGCCCCAGCATTTT CASSLQGAVDQPQHF
TRBJ2-1 TRBV7-9 16 TRBD2 NA TGTGCCAGCAGCGGGGGTAGCGGGAGCTCCTACAATGAGCAGTTCTTC CASSGGSGSSYNEQFF
TRBJ1-1 TRBV7-9 16 NA NA TGTGCCAGCAGCCCCGGGGGGGTAAGGGCGAACACTGAAGCTTTCTTT CASSPGGVRANTEAFF
TRBJ2-3 TRBV9 16 TRBD2 NA TGTGCCAGCAGCGTGGGACTAGCGGGGGCCCTGGATACGCAGTATTTT CASSVGLAGALDTQYF
TRBJ1-2 TRBV4-3 14 NA NA TGCGCCAGCAGCCAAGTCAAGACAGGCTATGGCTACACCTTC CASSQVKTGYGYTF
TRBJ1-2 TRBV29-1 13 NA NA TGCAGCGTTGAAGAGCGGCAGGGCGGCGGCTACACCTTC CSVEERQGGGYTF
TRBJ1-5 TRBV19 17 NA NA TGTGCCAGTAGTAGACCCGCAGGGGTCCAACGCAATCAGCCCCAGCATTTT CASSRPAGVQRNQPQHF
TRBJ2-7 TRBV25-1 16 NA NA TGTGCCAGCTCCGAAGGCGGGTCGGACCCCTCGTGGGAGCAGTACTTC CASSEGGSDPSWEQYF
TRBJ1-2 TRBV27 16 NA NA TGTGCCAGCAGTTTAGCGGCAAGATCAACTAACTATGGCTACACCTTC CASSLAARSTNYGYTF
TRBJ2-1 TRBV6-5 15 TRBD2 NA TGTGCCAGCAGTCCCGTGTCGGGAGGCCGCAATGAGCAGTTCTTC CASSPVSGGRNEQFF
TRBJ1-4 TRBV4-1 14 NA NA TGCGCCAGCAGCCGGACAGTTTCTCTCGAAAAACTGTTTTTT CASSRTVSLEKLFF
TRBJ1-2 TRBV4-1 14 NA NA TGCGCCAGCAGACCGGGGGACGGCCCCTATGGCTACACCTTC CASRPGDGPYGYTF